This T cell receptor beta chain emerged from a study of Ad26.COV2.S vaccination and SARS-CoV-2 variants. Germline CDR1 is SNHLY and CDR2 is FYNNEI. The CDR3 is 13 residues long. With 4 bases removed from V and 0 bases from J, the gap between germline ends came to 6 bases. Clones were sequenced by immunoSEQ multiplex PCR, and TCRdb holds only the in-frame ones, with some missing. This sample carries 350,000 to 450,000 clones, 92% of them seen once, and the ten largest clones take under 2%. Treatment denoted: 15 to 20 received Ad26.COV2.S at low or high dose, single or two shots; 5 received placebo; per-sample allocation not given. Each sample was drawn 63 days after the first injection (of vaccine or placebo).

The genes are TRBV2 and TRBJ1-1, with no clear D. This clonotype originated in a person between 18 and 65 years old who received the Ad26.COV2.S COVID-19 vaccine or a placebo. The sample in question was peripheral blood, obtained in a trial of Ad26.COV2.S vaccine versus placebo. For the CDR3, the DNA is TGTGCCAGCAGTGTAGGTATGAACACTGAAGCTTTCTTT. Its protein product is CASSVGMNTEAFF.